Reported below is one T cell receptor (beta chain). V was cut by 5 bases and J by 6 bases, with 17 bases left in between. In germline, CDR1 is GTSNPN, CDR2 SVGIG (reference sequence). The CDR3 spans 14 residues. Methods used by the authors: Reference gene primer amplification gave nucleated cell count estimates. Repertoires were generated with immunoSEQ multiplex PCR, while TCRdb's copy carries only in-frame clones and drops some. The DNA gave D and trimming, while V, J and clone size come from that table. The table includes 250,000 to 300,000 clones, just under 90% detected once. The record originates from a study of blood T cell repertoires in COVID-19. Study in general: From the United States, Italy and Spain came samples of acute and convalescent COVID-19. From T cells, B-cell-depleted T cells, or PBMCs came the material, which was cDNA or gDNA.

V is TRBV30 and J is TRBJ1-5; no clear D. The source material was peripheral blood. This TCR derives from a woman in her thirties or forties with acute or convalescent COVID-19. CDR3 residues: CAWSAAEGFQPQHF. The CDR3 region has the DNA TGTGCCTGGTCGGCAGCCGAGGGATTTCAGCCCCAGCATTTT.